This T cell receptor beta chain stems from a study of T-cell reconstitution after alpha-beta-depleted transplantation in children (dated by TCRdb to 2016 to 2017). In the study overall: The study quantitatively tracked T-cell immune reconstitution after TCRalphabeta/CD19-depleted allogeneic hematopoietic cell transplantation in children using TCR repertoire profiling.

Concerning this clonotype: It has no known antigen specificity. Per-base qualities were not stored, and no clone one base away is much larger.

Trimmed from V: 4 bases; trimmed from J: 4 bases; junction bases lacking a gene match: 5. The CDR3 holds 16 amino acids from the cysteine to the phenylalanine. This entry keeps only the CDR3 DNA: 48 bases, framed from base 1. The germline V gene yields MNHEY for CDR1 and SVGAGI for CDR2. Library prep was done by PCR. Sequencing instrument: Illumina HiSeq 2500. To normalize quantification of the TCRbeta repertoire, the TCR libraries were built with molecular barcoding that relied on unique molecular identifiers. TCRdb cleaned the public reads at Q25 with fastp, built clones with MiXCR and kept in-frame beta chains. Every CDR3 protein is listed once, alongside the most common genes and DNA of its rows. Present in this sample are hundreds of thousands of distinct CDR3 sequences, approximately 29% of which were seen just once. The ten largest clones capture approximately 2.3% of the sample.

The rearrangement combines TRBV6-5 with TRBJ2-3; 13 middle bases align to TRBD2. The TCR was taken from a human donor who donated a stem cell graft to a child with aplastic anemia. The starting material was PBMCs from the stem cell graft donor, obtained from the stem cell graft. The CDR3 region: CASSSGLAGLADTQYF. The nucleotide sequence is given as TGTGCCAGCAGTTCGGGACTAGCGGGACTCGCAGATACGCAGTATTTT.